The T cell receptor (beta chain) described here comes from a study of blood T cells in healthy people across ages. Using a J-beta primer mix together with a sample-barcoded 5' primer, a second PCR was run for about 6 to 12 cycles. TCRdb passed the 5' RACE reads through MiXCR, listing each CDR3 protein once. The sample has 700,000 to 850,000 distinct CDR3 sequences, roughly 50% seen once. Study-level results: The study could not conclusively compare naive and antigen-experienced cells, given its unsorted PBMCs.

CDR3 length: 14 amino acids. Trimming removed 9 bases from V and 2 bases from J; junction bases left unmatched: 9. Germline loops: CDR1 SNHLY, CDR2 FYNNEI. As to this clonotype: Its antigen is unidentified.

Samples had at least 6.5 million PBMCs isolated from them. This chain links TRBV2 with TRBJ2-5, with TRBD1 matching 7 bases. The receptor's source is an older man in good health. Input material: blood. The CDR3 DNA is TGTGCCAGTCAGGGGACAGTAGCTCAAGAGACCCAGTACTTC. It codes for CASQGTVAQETQYF.